Listed below are T cell receptor beta chains from one sample, sequenced in a study of regulatory T cells in long-lasting Graves disease. TCRdb re-called the multiplex PCR reads with MiXCR, one entry per CDR3 protein. The data contain about 520,000 distinct CDR3 sequences, 9.5% to 15% of them singletons. These data also featured in a second study, about T cells in Graves' hyperthyroidism and ophthalmopathy.

This material consisted of peripheral blood mononuclear cells (PBMCs), taken at new diagnosis, from a patient treated with antithyroid drugs. The source is a woman under 40 with Graves disease. CDR3s leave out the opening cysteine and the closing phenylalanine or tryptophan. D genes are given only for firm matches. Only part of the rows carry a size: once, few, many, or a class if the clone is expanded.

d_call,v_call,clone_size,j_call,cdr3_aa
-,TRBV28,many,TRBJ2-7,ASTSWDSYEQY
TRBD2,TRBV7-9,few,TRBJ2-7,ASTVAGSYEQY
TRBD1,TRBV11-3,-,TRBJ1-3,ASSPGQGAGGNTIY
TRBD2,TRBV5-4,few,TRBJ2-1,ASSLRPSGMEYNEQF
TRBD2,TRBV4-1,-,TRBJ2-7,ASSQDPGLAGEQY
-,TRBV14,few,TRBJ2-1,ASSQEGLARWGDNEQF
-,TRBV19,-,TRBJ1-1,ASSMGLKGEAF
-,TRBV6-2/TRBV6-3,-,TRBJ2-1,ASSYGPLFTIGNEQF
-,TRBV7-2,-,TRBJ2-5,DSSLSSQETQY
TRBD1,TRBV3-1,-,TRBJ1-2,ASSLGTENNVNYGYT
-,TRBV9,few,TRBJ2-3,ASSVAPTRPTDTQY
TRBD2,TRBV14,many,TRBJ2-1,ASRATSGSYEQF
TRBD1,TRBV7-9,many,TRBJ1-3,ASSLGDRSSGNTIY
-,TRBV18,many,TRBJ2-7,ASSLTRAETYEQY
-,TRBV10-2,-,TRBJ1-6,ASTRDNSPLH
-,TRBV2,-,TRBJ2-3,ASSPVGGDNTQY
-,TRBV18,-,TRBJ1-1,ASSPTLVLPNTEAF
TRBD2,TRBV9,-,TRBJ2-3,ASSAGYGTSGDTQY
-,TRBV19,many,TRBJ1-5,ASSNRAGNQPQH
-,TRBV6-1,-,TRBJ1-3,ASRTPTGGNTIY
TRBD2,TRBV9,-,TRBJ2-3,ASSVGSGNPDTQY
-,TRBV5-1,many,TRBJ1-2,ASSVDGTSYGYT
-,TRBV27,few,TRBJ1-5,ASWGFRDNQPQH
TRBD1,TRBV29-1,many,TRBJ2-7,SVEDNRDSSYEQY
TRBD1,TRBV4-1,-,TRBJ1-2,ASSQINLMDRNYGYT
-,TRBV28,few,TRBJ2-4,ASSSRDTEGQY
TRBD2,TRBV18,few,TRBJ2-7,ASSPLGLAGGDVYEQY
-,TRBV6-1,-,TRBJ2-3,ASGRRGSDTQY
TRBD2,TRBV6-5,many,TRBJ2-7,ASSYSGLAGYYEQY
-,TRBV10-3,-,TRBJ2-3,ASGTDTQY
-,TRBV5-1,-,TRBJ2-7,ASSPLGGRRYEQY
-,TRBV6-2/TRBV6-3,many,TRBJ1-5,ASSDHQGNSNQPQH
-,TRBV19,few,TRBJ1-1,ASSKARGTLSNTEAF
TRBD2,TRBV6-5,many,TRBJ2-5,ASSYSGLPQETQY
TRBD2,TRBV6-1,-,TRBJ2-3,ASIKTSGRGDTQY
-,TRBV7-2,many,TRBJ1-2,ASSWGGAVGPDYGYT
-,TRBV5-5,few,TRBJ2-7,ASSLFVTHLYEQY
TRBD2,TRBV19,-,TRBJ2-2,ASSSGGGGELF
-,TRBV5-5,many,TRBJ2-2,ASSLGSRLGELF
-,TRBV10-3,many,TRBJ2-1,AISPSGNEQF
-,TRBV7-9,few,TRBJ2-2,ASSLGLNTGELF
TRBD2,TRBV24-1,once,TRBJ2-3,ATSTWTSESPTDTQY
-,TRBV4-1,-,TRBJ2-1,ASTPKSIGSPYNEQF
-,TRBV11-2,many,TRBJ2-5,TSSLGRGETQY
TRBD2,TRBV11-2,many,TRBJ2-1,ASSFWREGRGEQF
-,TRBV9,-,TRBJ1-4,ASSGALLGADEKLF
-,TRBV12-3/TRBV12-4,many,TRBJ2-7,ASSLAGPMEQY
-,TRBV30,few,TRBJ1-1,AWSVEGDTEAF
-,TRBV6-1,many,TRBJ1-1,ASIRGGINTEAF
-,TRBV12-3/TRBV12-4,many,TRBJ1-5,ASSFYGGGQPQH
TRBD1,TRBV2,many,TRBJ1-2,ASADRGISYT
-,TRBV6-5,few,TRBJ1-1,ASSYFSYEAF
TRBD2,TRBV27,few,TRBJ2-1,ASSLTLGLAESNEQF
TRBD1,TRBV6-1,many,TRBJ2-5,ASSDLFEGARETQY
-,TRBV20-1,few,TRBJ1-4,SVGGGLTTNEKLF
TRBD1,TRBV7-9,many,TRBJ2-7,ASSSIQGTYEQY
-,TRBV11-2,many,TRBJ1-5,ASSLDLWDWPQH
TRBD2,TRBV2,-,TRBJ2-7,ASKYRSPAGYEQY
-,TRBV5-1,few,TRBJ2-7,ASSPRGTAPYEQY